This is a list of T cell receptor beta chains from one sample in a study of graft-versus-host responses after intestinal transplantation. These receptors are not linked to any known antigen. This table comes from immunoSEQ multiplex PCR, and its TCRdb copy is limited to in-frame clones, with some not included. Among around 97,000 clones listed, roughly 93% were seen once. Sample: unstimulated CD8+ T cells sorted from spleen or lymph node cells, taken before intestinal transplant. The receptors were gathered from a human donor who received an intestinal transplant. CDR3s include the opening cysteine and the closing phenylalanine or tryptophan. A D gene is named only where the DNA matches it firmly. Some rows mark clone size as missing; the rest say once, few, many or name a class of expanded clone.

abundance,d_gene,v_gene,j_gene,CDR3aa,CDR3nt
.,TRBD1,TRBV7-8,TRBJ1-2,CASSLAQSPGTGEEYGYTF,TGTGCCAGCAGCTTAGCCCAGTCACCCGGGACAGGGGAGGAATATGGCTACACCTTC
.,TRBD1,TRBV7-8,TRBJ2-3,CASSPGQSSTDTQYF,TGTGCCAGCAGCCCGGGACAGAGCAGCACAGATACGCAGTATTTT
.,.,TRBV7-9,TRBJ1-1,CASRVGEAFEAFF,TGTGCCAGCAGGGTGGGAGAGGCCTTCGAAGCTTTCTTT
.,.,TRBV7-9,TRBJ2-5,CASSLRALEGETQYF,TGTGCCAGCAGCTTAAGGGCCCTCGAGGGGGAGACCCAGTACTTC
.,.,TRBV5-6,TRBJ2-7,CASSAGASHEQYF,TGTGCCAGCAGCGCGGGGGCCAGCCACGAGCAGTACTTC
.,.,TRBV2,TRBJ1-5,CASSDGRAFNQPQHF,TGTGCCAGCAGTGACGGAAGGGCCTTCAATCAGCCCCAGCATTTT
.,.,TRBV5-6,TRBJ2-7,CASRSRSSSPPYEQYF,TGTGCCAGCAGGTCTAGATCCAGCAGTCCACCCTACGAGCAGTACTTC
.,TRBD1,TRBV11-2,TRBJ2-3,CASSFTLGQGALDTQYF,TGTGCCAGCAGCTTCACACTGGGACAGGGGGCATTGGATACGCAGTATTTT
.,.,TRBV2,TRBJ2-5,CASSPFEETQYF,TGTGCCAGCAGCCCTTTCGAGGAGACCCAGTACTTC
.,TRBD2,TRBV14,TRBJ2-1,CASSREWGGPHQDNEQFF,TGTGCCAGCAGCCGCGAGTGGGGGGGACCTCACCAAGACAATGAGCAGTTCTTC
.,.,TRBV5-5,TRBJ2-1,CASSLGPLVSNNEQFF,TGTGCCAGCAGCTTGGGTCCACTGGTCAGCAACAATGAGCAGTTCTTC
.,TRBD1,TRBV5-1,TRBJ2-2,CASSSDTGGDTGELFF,TGCGCCAGCAGCTCAGATACAGGGGGCGACACCGGGGAGCTGTTTTTT
once,TRBD1,TRBV6-5,TRBJ2-7,CASSSSGQFSYEQYF,TGTGCCAGCAGCTCCTCGGGACAGTTCTCCTACGAGCAGTACTTC
.,.,TRBV7-8,TRBJ1-5,CASSWVRGQPQHF,TGTGCCAGCAGCTGGGTCCGAGGTCAGCCCCAGCATTTT
.,.,TRBV27,TRBJ2-5,CASSLLGGPRETQYF,TGTGCCAGCAGTTTATTGGGGGGACCACGGGAGACCCAGTACTTC
.,TRBD1,TRBV11-2,TRBJ2-4,CASSYRQGNIQYF,TGTGCCAGCAGCTACCGACAGGGGAACATTCAGTACTTC
.,TRBD1,TRBV5-6,TRBJ1-2,CASSLADRVYGYTF,TGTGCCAGCAGCTTGGCGGACAGGGTGTACGGCTACACCTTC
.,.,TRBV7-8,TRBJ1-2,CASSHPSETGDYGYTF,TGTGCCAGCAGCCATCCTTCAGAGACGGGGGACTATGGCTACACCTTC
.,.,TRBV7-9,TRBJ1-1,CASSLGYSVMNTEAFF,TGTGCCAGCAGCTTAGGCTACAGTGTCATGAACACTGAAGCTTTCTTT
.,.,TRBV4-1,TRBJ2-1,CASSQDASQYEQFF,TGCGCCAGCAGCCAAGATGCAAGCCAGTATGAGCAGTTCTTC
few,TRBD1,TRBV10-3,TRBJ2-7,CASHRDRDYEQYF,TGTGCCAGCCACCGGGACAGGGATTACGAGCAGTACTTC
.,TRBD1,TRBV7-7,TRBJ2-2,CASSDTGTDFYTGELFF,TGTGCCAGCAGCGATACCGGGACAGACTTTTACACCGGGGAGCTGTTTTTT
.,.,TRBV5-1,TRBJ1-1,CASSLGSTEAFF,TGCGCCAGCAGCTTGGGTTCAACTGAAGCTTTCTTT
.,TRBD2,TRBV5-6,TRBJ2-1,CASSPTGTSGLLEQFF,TGTGCCAGCAGCCCAACCGGGACTAGCGGCCTCCTTGAGCAGTTCTTC
.,.,TRBV27,TRBJ1-5,CASSSLKGRNQPQHF,TGTGCCAGCAGTTCCCTAAAGGGGAGGAATCAGCCCCAGCATTTT
.,TRBD2,TRBV11-2,TRBJ2-1,CASSSIAGAYNEQFF,TGTGCCAGCAGCTCAATAGCGGGGGCCTACAATGAGCAGTTCTTC
.,.,TRBV19,TRBJ2-3,CASSINWVVGTDTQYF,TGTGCCAGTAGTATTAACTGGGTTGTAGGCACAGATACGCAGTATTTT
.,TRBD1,TRBV4-2,TRBJ2-3,CASSQDQGGAQYF,TGTGCCAGCAGCCAAGATCAAGGGGGCGCGCAGTATTTT
.,.,TRBV4-1,TRBJ2-3,CASTPSGTDTQYF,TGCGCCAGTACCCCATCAGGCACAGATACGCAGTATTTT
.,TRBD1,TRBV12-5,TRBJ1-2,CASGLPGTGGDRDYGYTF,TGTGCTAGTGGTCTCCCCGGGACAGGGGGCGATCGGGACTATGGCTACACCTTC
.,TRBD2,TRBV11-2,TRBJ2-5,CASSHSGPQETQYF,TGTGCCAGCAGTCATAGCGGGCCTCAAGAGACCCAGTACTTC